This TCR beta chain stems from a study of T cells of healthy individuals. This clonotype was counted at least ten times. From the 5' RACE reads, TCRdb called clonotypes with MiXCR, one entry per CDR3 protein. This sample has about 60,000 distinct CDR3 sequences, with about 16% found just once. The receptor was derived from a human donor in good health.

CDR3 in DNA: TGCAGTGCTTCACAGGGTCCCGATGGGGAGCAGTACTTC. It encodes CSASQGPDGEQYF. The V call is TRBV20-1, the J call TRBJ2-7; D is perhaps TRBD1 (6 bases). Deletions cut 5 bases from V and 7 bases from J, with 18 bases between. This CDR3 spans 13 amino acids. Germline assignment: CDR1 DFQATT and CDR2 SNEGSKA (reference sequence).